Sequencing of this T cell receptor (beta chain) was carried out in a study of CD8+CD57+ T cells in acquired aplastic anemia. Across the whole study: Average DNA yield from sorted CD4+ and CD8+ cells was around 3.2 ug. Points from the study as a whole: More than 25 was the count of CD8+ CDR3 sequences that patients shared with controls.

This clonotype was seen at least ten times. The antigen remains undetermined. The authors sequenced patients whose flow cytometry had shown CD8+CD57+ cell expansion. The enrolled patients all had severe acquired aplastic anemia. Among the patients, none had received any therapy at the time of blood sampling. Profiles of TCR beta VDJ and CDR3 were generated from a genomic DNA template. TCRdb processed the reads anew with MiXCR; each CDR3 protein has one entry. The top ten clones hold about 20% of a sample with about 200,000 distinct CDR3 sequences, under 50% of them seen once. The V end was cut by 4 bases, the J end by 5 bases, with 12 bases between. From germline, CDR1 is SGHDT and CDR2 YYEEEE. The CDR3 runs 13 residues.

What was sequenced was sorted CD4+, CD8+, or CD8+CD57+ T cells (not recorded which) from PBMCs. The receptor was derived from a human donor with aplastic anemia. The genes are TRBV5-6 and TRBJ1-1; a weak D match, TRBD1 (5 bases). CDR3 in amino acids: CASSDRGWTEAFF. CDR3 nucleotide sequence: TGTGCCAGCAGCGATCGGGGGTGGACTGAAGCTTTCTTT.